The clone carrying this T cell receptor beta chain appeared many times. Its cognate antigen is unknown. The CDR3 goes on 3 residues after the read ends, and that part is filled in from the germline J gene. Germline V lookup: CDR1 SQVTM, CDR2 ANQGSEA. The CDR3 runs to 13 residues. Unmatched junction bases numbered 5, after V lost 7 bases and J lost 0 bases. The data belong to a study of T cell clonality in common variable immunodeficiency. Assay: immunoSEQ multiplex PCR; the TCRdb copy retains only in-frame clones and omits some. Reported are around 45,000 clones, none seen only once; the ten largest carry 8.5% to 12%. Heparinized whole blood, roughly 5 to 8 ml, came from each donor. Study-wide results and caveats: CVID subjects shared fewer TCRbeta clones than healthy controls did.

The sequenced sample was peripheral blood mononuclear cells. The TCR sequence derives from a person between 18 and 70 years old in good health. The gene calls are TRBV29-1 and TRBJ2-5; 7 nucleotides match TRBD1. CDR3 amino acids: CSATGTHQETQYF. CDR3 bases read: TGCAGCGCGACAGGGACCCACCAAGAGACC.